This T cell receptor beta chain was sequenced in a study of T cells after yellow fever vaccination. At the level of the study: Fractions containing few cells were prepared with SMART-Seq v4 Ultra Low Input. Study observations and caveats: In post-booster samples, most primary-vaccination clones reappeared (under 98% CD4, 88% CD8).

The sample holds many counts of this clonotype. The V and J ends lost 3 bases and 2 bases respectively, with 12 bases between them. The V gene's germline CDR1 is MDHEN and CDR2 SYDVKM. CDR3 length equals 15 residues. UMIs and a universal primer site were added when TCR cDNA was made by 5'RACE template switching. One entry per CDR3 protein, called by TCRdb with MiXCR from the 5' RACE reads. This table has about 22,000 distinct CDR3 sequences, approximately 5.2% appearing once. The sequence derives from a man aged 18 to 35 who received the YFV17D yellow fever vaccine. Sequences were derived from PBMCs, either bulk or a sorted T-cell subset (CD4+, CD8+, memory, or dextramer-sorted; not recorded which), sampled about 49 days after the first yellow fever vaccination. J is TRBJ2-3 and V is TRBV28; tentatively, D is TRBD2 (6 bases). In DNA, the CDR3 is TGTGCCAGCAGTTTTGGAGGGCGGACCACAGATACGCAGTATTTT. Encoded protein: CASSFGGRTTDTQYF.